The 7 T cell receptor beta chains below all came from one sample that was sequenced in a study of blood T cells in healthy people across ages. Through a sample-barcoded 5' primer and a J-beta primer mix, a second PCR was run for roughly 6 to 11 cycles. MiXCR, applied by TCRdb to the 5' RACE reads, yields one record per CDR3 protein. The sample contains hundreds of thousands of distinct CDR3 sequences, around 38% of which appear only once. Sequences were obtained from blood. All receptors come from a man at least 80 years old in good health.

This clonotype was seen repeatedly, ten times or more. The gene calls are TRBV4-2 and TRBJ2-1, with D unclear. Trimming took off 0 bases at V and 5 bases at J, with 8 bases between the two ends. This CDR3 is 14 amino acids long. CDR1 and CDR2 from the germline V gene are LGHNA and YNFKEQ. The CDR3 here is CASSQDLANNEQFF. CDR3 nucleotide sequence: TGTGCCAGCAGCCAAGATTTGGCCAACAATGAGCAGTTCTTC.

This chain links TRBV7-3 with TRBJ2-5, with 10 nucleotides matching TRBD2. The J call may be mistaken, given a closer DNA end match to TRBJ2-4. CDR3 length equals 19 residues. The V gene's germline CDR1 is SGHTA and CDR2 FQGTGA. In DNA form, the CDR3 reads TGTGCCAGCAGCTTAAACCAGCGGGAGGGCCCATTAGCCAAAAACATTCAGTACTTC. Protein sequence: CASSLNQREGPLAKNIQYF.

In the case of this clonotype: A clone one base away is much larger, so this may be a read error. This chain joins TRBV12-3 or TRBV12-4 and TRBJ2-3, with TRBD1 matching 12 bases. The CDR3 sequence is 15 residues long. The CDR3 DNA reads TGTGCCAGCAGCTCCGGGACAGGGGGCATAGATACGCGGTATTTT. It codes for CASSSGTGGIDTRYF.

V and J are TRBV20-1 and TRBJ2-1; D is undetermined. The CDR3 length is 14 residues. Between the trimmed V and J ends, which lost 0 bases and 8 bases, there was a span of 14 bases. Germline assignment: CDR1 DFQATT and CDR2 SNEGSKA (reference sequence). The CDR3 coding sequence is TGCAGTGCTAGAGATCTAAGCTCTCACGATGAGCAGTTCTTC. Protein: CSARDLSSHDEQFF.

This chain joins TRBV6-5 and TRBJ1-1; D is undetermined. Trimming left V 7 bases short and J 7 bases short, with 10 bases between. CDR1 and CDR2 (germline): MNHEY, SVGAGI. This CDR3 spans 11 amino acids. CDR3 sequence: CASKGLFEAFF. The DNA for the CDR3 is TGTGCCAGCAAAGGACTCTTTGAAGCTTTCTTT.

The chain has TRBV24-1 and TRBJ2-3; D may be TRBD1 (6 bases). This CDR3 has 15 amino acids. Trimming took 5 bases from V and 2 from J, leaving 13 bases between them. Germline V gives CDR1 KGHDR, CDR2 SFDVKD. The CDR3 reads CATSAGRGPTDTQYF. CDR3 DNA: TGTGCCACCAGTGCGGGCAGGGGCCCCACAGATACGCAGTATTTT.

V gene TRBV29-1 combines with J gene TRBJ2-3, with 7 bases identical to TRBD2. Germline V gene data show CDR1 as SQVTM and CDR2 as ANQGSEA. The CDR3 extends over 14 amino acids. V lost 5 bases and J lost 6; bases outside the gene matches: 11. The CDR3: CSVKGQAGSDTQYF. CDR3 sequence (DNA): TGCAGCGTTAAGGGTCAAGCGGGAAGCGATACGCAGTATTTT.